This TCR beta chain was obtained from a study of T cells expressing NK-cell markers (dated by TCRdb to between 2020 and 2021). Regarding the research as a whole: TCR beta-chain repertoires were profiled in sorted CD3+CD56+NKG2C+, CD3+CD56+NKG2C- and CD3+CD56-NKG2C+ T-cell subsets from several donors. Of the eight sequenced donors, seven were found to be HCMV-seropositive and one was found to be HCMV-seronegative. The eight sequenced donors were randomly selected healthy volunteers, three men and five women. Sequencing of the libraries produced 2 x 150 bp reads on Illumina HiSeq 2000/2500, MiSeq or NextSeq. Study-level results and caveats: Those dominant clonotypes were again the most abundant among CD3+CD56-NKG2C+ cells in several donors, at about 25-60.1%. Whether the expanded NKG2C-expressing T cell clones were specific for HCMV antigens was left unclear. In over 5 donors, the dominant CD3+CD56+NKG2C+ clonotypes were among the top 10 CD8+ clonotypes and accounted for about 1.0-7.5% of CD8+ T cells.

The data were produced on an Illumina HiSeq 2000. TCR beta cDNA libraries were prepared using 5'RACE template switching, which introduced a universal primer site and unique molecular identifiers. Priming for cDNA synthesis came from the TCR beta constant segment, and two successive PCR amplification steps followed. As for how the authors treated the data: MIGEC was used to demultiplex reads and group reads by UMI, and MiTCR was used to assemble and quantify clonotypes. To exclude erroneous sequences, any TCR cDNA sequence not supported by at least two reads was discarded. The tcR package was used for downstream repertoire analysis, and clonotypes were matched across fractions by CDR3 nucleotide sequence plus V segment. VDJmatch was used to annotate antigen specificity against VDJdb, with one amino acid substitution in CDR3 allowed. Through TCRdb reprocessing, the reads give one entry per CDR3 protein sequence; DNA is omitted. TCRdb's processing, not the study's, gives the V and J calls here. This sample's clone table shows about half a million distinct CDR3 sequences. The ten largest clonotypes hold more than 1.4% of the sample.

From a lookup of the germline V gene, CDR1 and CDR2 are SGHVS and FQNEAQ. From cysteine to phenylalanine, the CDR3 is 17 amino acids long. Only the protein sequence is given. HCMV-specific IgG was detected in serum with a commercial ELISA kit to determine HCMV serostatus. Ficoll density gradient centrifugation was used to isolate peripheral blood mononuclear cells from blood. In regard to this clonotype: The specificity of this receptor is unknown.

The chain employs TRBV7-8 and TRBJ1-5; as DNA is missing, the TRBD1 call by TCRdb cannot be tested. The sample comprised blood T cells: a sorted CD56 or NKG2C T cell subset, CD4+ or CD8+ T cells, or bulk PBMC T cells (not recorded which). This TCR came from a woman aged 50 to 60 in good health. Donor details come from another sample of the same person, matched by shared clones. CDR3 region: CASSPTTTGMGNQPQHF.